The 3 T cell receptor beta chains below all came from one sample that was sequenced in a study of blood T cell repertoires in COVID-19. TCRdb keeps only in-frame clones here, not all; method: immunoSEQ multiplex PCR. This sample has hundreds of thousands of clones, with 85% to 90% found just once. Input material: PBMCs or T cells enriched from blood (not recorded which). All receptors derive from a man under 40 who had recovered from COVID-19.

The chain is built from TRBV28 and TRBJ1-6; no clear D gene. V dropped 3 bases and J dropped 7 bases, with 7 bases sitting between them. In germline, CDR1 is MDHEN, CDR2 SYDVKM. This CDR3 has 13 amino acids. CDR3 loop: CASSFTRNSPLHF. CDR3 coding DNA: TGTGCCAGCAGTTTTACCAGAAATTCACCCCTCCACTTT.

J is TRBJ2-2 and V is TRBV7-2; D not certain. Between the trimmed V and J ends, which lost 1 base and 2 bases, there was a span of 8 bases. This CDR3 region has 15 residues. CDR1 SGHTA and CDR2 FQGNSA come from the germline V gene. The CDR3 spells CASSLGGPNTGELFF. The CDR3 DNA sequence: TGTGCCAGCAGCTTAGGAGGCCCTAACACCGGGGAGCTGTTTTTT. The full variable domain, with the rest looked up from reference TRBV7-2 and TRBJ2-2, is GAGVSQSPSNKVTEKGKDVELRCDPISGHTALYWYRQSLGQGLEFLIYFQGNSAPDKSGLPSDRFSAERTGGSVSTLTIQRTQQEDSAVYLCASSLGGPNTGELFFGEGSRLTVL.

This chain connects TRBV19 to TRBJ1-4, with 8 bases fitting TRBD1. J was trimmed by 6 bases and V by 6 bases; bases with no gene match: 9. The germline V gene encodes CDR1 LNHDA and CDR2 SQIVND (reference sequence). This CDR3 has 15 amino acids. CDR3 residues: CASRDTGGVHEKLFF. The DNA for the CDR3 is TGTGCCAGTAGAGATACAGGGGGAGTACATGAAAAACTGTTTTTT.